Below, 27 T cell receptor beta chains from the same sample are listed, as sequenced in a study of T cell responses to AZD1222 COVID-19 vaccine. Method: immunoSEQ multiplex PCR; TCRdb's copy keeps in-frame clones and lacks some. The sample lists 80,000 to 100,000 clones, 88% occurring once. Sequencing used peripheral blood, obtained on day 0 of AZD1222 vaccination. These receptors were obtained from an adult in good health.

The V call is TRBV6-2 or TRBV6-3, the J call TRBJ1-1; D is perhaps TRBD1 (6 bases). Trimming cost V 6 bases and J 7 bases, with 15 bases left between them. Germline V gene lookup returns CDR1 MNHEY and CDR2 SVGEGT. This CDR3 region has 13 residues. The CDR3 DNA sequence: TGTGCCAGCAGCCCCCGGACAGCTAATGAAGCTTTCTTT. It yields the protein CASSPRTANEAFF.

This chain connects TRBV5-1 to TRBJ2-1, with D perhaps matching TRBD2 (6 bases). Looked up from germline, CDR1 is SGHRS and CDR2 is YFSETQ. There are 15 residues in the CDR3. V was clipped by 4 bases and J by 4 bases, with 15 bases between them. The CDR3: CASSRGDPIYNEQFF. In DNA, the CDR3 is TGCGCCAGCAGCCGCGGGGACCCCATATACAATGAGCAGTTCTTC.

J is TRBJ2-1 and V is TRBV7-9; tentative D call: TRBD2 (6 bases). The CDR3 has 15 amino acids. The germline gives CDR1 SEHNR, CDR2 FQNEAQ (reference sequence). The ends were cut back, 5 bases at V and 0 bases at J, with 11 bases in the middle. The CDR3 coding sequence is TGTGCCAGCAGCCCTAGCGAGAGCTCCTACAATGAGCAGTTCTTC. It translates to CASSPSESSYNEQFF.

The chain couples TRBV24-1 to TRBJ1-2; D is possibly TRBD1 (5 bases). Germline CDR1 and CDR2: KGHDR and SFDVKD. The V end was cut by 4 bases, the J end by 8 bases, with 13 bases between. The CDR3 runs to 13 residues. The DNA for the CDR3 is TGTGCCACCAGTGAATGGGCAGGGCAAGGCTACACCTTC. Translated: CATSEWAGQGYTF.

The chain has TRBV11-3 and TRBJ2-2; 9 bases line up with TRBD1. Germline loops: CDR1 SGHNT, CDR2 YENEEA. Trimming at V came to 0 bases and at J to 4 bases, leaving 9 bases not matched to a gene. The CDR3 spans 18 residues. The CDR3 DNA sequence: TGTGCCAGCAGCTTAGATCATATGGGACAGGGTTCCACCGGGGAGCTGTTTTTT. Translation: CASSLDHMGQGSTGELFF.

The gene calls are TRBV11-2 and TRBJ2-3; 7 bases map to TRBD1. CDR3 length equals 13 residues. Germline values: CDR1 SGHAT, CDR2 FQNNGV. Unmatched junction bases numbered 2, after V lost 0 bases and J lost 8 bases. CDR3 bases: TGTGCCAGCAGCTTAGAACAGGGGACTACGCAGTATTTT. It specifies CASSLEQGTTQYF. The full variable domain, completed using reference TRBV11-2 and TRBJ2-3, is EAGVAQSPRYKIIEKRQSVAFWCNPISGHATLYWYQQILGQGPKLLIQFQNNGVVDDSQLPKDRFSAERLKGVDSTLKIQPAKLEDSAVYLCASSLEQGTTQYFGPGTRLTVL.

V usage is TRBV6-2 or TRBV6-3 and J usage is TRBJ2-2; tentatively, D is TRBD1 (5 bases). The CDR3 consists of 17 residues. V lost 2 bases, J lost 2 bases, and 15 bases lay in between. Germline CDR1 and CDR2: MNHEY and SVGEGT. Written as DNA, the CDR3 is TGTGCCAGCAGTTACCAGACTGGGGCCCCTAACACCGGGGAGCTGTTTTTT. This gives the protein CASSYQTGAPNTGELFF.

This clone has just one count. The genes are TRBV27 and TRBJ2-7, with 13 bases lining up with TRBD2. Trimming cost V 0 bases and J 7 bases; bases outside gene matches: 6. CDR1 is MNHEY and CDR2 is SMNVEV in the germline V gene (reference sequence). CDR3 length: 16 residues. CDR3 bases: TGTGCCAGCAGTTTATCACTAGCGGGAGGGCCAGGGGAGCAGTACTTC. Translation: CASSLSLAGGPGEQYF.

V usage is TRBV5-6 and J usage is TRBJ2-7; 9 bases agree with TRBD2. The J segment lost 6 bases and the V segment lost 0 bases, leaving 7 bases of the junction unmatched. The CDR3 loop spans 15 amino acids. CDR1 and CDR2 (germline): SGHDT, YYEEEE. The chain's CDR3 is CASSLGVAGVFEQYF. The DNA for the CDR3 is TGTGCCAGCAGCTTGGGGGTAGCGGGAGTGTTCGAGCAGTACTTC. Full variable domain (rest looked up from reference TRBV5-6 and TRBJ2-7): DAGVTQSPTHLIKTRGQQVTLRCSPKSGHDTVSWYQQALGQGPQFIFQYYEEEERQRGNFPDRFSGHQFPNYSSELNVNALLLGDSALYLCASSLGVAGVFEQYFGPGTRLTVT.

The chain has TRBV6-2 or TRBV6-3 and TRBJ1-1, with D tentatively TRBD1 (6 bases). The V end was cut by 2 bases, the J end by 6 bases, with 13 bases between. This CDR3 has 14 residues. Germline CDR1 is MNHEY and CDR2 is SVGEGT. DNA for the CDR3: TGTGCCAGCAGTTACCGGACAGAGATAGCTGAAGCTTTCTTT. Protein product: CASSYRTEIAEAFF.

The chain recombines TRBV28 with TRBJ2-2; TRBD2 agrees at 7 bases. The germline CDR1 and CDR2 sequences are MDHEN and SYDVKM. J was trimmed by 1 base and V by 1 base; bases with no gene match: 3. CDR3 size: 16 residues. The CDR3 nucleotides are TGTGCCAGCAGTTTATTGGGCGGGAGGAACACCGGGGAGCTGTTTTTT. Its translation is CASSLLGGRNTGELFF.

This CDR3 is CASSKQGEGTVNEKLFF. In DNA form, the CDR3 reads TGTGCCAGCAGCAAACAGGGGGAGGGAACTGTTAATGAAAAACTGTTTTTT. The chain has TRBV27 and TRBJ1-4; TRBD1 matches 8 bases. The V and J ends lost 6 bases and 4 bases, in that order; junction bases with no gene match: 13. Germline assignment: CDR1 MNHEY and CDR2 SMNVEV (reference sequence). The CDR3 has 17 residues.

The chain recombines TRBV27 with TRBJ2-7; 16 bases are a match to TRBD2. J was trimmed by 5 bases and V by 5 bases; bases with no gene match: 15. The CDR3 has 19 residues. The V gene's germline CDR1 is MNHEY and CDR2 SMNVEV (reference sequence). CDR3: CASSPGTSGRAVQIHEQYF. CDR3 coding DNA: TGTGCCAGCAGTCCGGGGACTAGCGGGAGGGCCGTCCAAATCCACGAGCAGTACTTC.

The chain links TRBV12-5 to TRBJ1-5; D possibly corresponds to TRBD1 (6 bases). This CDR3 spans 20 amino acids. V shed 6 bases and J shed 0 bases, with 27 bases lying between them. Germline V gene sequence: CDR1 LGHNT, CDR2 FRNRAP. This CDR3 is CASGIRGLGTVLYSNQPQHF. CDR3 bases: TGTGCTAGTGGCATTCGGGGGCTGGGGACCGTTCTCTATAGCAATCAGCCCCAGCATTTT. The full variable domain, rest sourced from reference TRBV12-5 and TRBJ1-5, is DARVTQTPRHKVTEMGQEVTMRCQPILGHNTVFWYRQTMMQGLELLAYFRNRAPLDDSGMPKDRFSAEMPDATLATLKIQPSEPRDSAVYFCASGIRGLGTVLYSNQPQHFGDGTRLSIL.

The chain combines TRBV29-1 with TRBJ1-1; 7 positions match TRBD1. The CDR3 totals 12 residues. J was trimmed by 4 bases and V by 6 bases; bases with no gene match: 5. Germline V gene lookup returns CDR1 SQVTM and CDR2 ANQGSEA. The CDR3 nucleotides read TGCAGCGTACACAGGGGTGGCACTGAAGCTTTCTTT. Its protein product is CSVHRGGTEAFF.

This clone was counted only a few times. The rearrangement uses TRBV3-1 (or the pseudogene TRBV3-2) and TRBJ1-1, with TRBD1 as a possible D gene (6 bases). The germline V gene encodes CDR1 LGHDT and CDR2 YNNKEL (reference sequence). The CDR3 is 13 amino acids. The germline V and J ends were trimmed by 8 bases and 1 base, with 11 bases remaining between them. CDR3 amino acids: CASRLGANTEAFF. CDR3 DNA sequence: TGTGCCAGCCGATTGGGGGCGAACACTGAAGCTTTCTTT.

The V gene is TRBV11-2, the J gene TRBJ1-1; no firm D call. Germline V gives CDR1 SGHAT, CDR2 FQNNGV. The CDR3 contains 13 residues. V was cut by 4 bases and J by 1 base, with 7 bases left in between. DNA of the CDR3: TGTGCCAGCAGCTCTAAGGGGAACACTGAAGCTTTCTTT. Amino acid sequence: CASSSKGNTEAFF.

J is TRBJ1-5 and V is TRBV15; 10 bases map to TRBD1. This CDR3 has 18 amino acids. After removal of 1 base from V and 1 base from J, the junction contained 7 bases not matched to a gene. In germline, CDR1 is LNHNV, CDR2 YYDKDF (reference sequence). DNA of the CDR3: TGTGCCACCAGCAGAGCTAGACAGGGGGCAGGGAGCAATCAGCCCCAGCATTTT. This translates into CATSRARQGAGSNQPQHF.

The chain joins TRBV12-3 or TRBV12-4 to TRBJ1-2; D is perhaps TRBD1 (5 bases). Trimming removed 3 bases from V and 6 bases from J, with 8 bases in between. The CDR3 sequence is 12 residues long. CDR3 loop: CASSFGGNGYTF. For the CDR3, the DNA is TGTGCCAGCAGTTTCGGGGGGAATGGCTACACCTTC.

As DNA, the CDR3 is TGTGCCAGCAGTTTCTATAAGGATTCACCCCTCCACTTT. As protein: CASSFYKDSPLHF. The chain employs TRBV6-6 and TRBJ1-6; D is ambiguous. Germline V lookup: CDR1 MNHNY, CDR2 SVGAGI (reference sequence). This CDR3 contains 13 residues. The V end lost 4 bases, the J end lost 8 bases, and 9 bases lay between the germline ends.

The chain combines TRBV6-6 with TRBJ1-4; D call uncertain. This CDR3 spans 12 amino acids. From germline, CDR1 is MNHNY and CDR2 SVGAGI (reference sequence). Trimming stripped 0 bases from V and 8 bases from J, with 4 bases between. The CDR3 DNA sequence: TGTGCCAGCAGTTACTCTCGAGAAAAACTGTTTTTT. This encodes CASSYSREKLFF.

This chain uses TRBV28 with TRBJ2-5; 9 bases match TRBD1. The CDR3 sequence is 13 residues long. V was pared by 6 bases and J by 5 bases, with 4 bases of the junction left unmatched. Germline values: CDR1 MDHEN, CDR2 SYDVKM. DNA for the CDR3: TGTGCCAGCAGGGGACAGGGAAGGGAGACCCAGTACTTC. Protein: CASRGQGRETQYF.

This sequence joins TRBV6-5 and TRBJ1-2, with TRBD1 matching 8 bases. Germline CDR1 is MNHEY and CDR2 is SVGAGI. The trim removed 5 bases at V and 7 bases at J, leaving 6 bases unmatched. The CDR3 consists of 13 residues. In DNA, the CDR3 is TGTGCCAGCAGTACCGGACAGGGCTCTGGCTACACCTTC. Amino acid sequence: CASSTGQGSGYTF.

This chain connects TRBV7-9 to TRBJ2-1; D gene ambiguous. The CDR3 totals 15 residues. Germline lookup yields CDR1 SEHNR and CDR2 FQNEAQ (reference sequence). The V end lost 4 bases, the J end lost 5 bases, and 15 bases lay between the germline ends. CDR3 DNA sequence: TGTGCCAGCAGCTCCGACCGCCGGGCAAACAATGAGCAGTTCTTC. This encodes CASSSDRRANNEQFF.

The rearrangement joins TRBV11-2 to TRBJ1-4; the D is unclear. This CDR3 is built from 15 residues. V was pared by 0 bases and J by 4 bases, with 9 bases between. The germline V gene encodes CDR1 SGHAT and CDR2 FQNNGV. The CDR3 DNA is TGTGCCAGCAGCTTAGATCGGTTGAGTAATGAAAAACTGTTTTTT. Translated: CASSLDRLSNEKLFF.

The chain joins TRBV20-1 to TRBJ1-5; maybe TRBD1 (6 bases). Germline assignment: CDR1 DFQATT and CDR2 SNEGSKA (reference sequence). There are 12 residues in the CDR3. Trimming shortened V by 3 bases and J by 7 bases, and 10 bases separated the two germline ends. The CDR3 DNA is TGCAGTGCTAGTAGGGGGGGCCAGCCCCAGCATTTT. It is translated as CSASRGGQPQHF.

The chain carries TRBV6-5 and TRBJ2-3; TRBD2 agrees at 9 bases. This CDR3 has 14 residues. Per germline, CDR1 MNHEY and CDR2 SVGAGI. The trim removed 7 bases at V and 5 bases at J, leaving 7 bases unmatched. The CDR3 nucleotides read TGTGCCAGCATTAGCGGGAGTGGAAGAGATACGCAGTATTTT. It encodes CASISGSGRDTQYF.